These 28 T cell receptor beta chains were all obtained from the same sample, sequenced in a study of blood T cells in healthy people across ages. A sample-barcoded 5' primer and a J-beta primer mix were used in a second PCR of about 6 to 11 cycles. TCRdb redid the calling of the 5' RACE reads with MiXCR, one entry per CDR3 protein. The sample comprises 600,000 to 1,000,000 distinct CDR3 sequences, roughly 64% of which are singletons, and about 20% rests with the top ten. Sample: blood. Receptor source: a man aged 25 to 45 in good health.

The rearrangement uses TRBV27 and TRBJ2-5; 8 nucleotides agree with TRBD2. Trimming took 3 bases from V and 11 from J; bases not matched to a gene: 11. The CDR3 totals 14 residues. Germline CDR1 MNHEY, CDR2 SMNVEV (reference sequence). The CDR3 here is CASSLSGTGGEQYF. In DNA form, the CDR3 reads TGTGCCAGCAGTTTGAGCGGGACCGGGGGGGAGCAGTACTTC.

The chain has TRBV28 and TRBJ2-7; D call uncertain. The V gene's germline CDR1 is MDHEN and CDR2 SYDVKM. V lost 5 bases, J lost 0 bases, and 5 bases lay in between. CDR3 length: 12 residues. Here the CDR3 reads CASSVGSYEQYF. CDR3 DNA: TGTGCCAGCAGTGTTGGCTCCTACGAGCAGTACTTC.

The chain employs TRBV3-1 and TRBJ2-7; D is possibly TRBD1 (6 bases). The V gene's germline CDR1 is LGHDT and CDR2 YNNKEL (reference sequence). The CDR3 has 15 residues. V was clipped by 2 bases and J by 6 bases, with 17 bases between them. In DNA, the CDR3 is TGTGCCAGCAGCCAAAACAGGGTCCCTACGGGCGAGCAGTACTTC. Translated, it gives CASSQNRVPTGEQYF.

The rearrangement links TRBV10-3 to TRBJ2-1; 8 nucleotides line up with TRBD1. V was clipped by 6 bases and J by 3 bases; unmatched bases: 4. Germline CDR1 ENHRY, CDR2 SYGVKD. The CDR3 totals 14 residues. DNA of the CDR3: TGTGCCATCAGGTTACAGGGGGACTACAATGAGCAGTTCTTC. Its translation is CAIRLQGDYNEQFF.

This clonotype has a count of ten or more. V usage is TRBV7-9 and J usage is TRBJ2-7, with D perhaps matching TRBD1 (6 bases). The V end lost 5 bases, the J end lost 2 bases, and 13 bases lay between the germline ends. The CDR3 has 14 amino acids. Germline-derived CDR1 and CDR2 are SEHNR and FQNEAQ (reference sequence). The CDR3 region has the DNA TGTGCCAGCAGCCCTACAGGGTATCCCTACGAGCAGTACTTC. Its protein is CASSPTGYPYEQYF.

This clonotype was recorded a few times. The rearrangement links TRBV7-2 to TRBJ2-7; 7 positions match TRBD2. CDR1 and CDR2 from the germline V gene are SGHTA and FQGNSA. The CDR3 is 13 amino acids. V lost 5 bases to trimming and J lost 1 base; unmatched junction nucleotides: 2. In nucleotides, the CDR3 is TGTGCCAGCAGCGGGAGGGCTTCCTACGAGCAGTACTTC. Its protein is CASSGRASYEQYF.

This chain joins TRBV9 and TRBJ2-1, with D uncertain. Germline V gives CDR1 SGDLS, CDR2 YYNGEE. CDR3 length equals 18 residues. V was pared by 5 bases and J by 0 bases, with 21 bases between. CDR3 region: CASSAFEKWGSSYNEQFF. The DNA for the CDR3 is TGTGCCAGCAGTGCATTCGAGAAGTGGGGAAGCTCCTACAATGAGCAGTTCTTC.

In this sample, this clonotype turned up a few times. CDR3 sequence reads: CASSSPGLSSYNEQFF. The CDR3 coding sequence is TGTGCCAGCAGTTCACCGGGACTCAGCTCCTACAATGAGCAGTTCTTC. The V call is TRBV28, the J call TRBJ2-1; the D gene is possibly TRBD2 (6 bases). Germline loops: CDR1 MDHEN, CDR2 SYDVKM. The CDR3 extends over 16 amino acids. Trimming shortened V by 4 bases and J by 0 bases, and 13 bases separated the two germline ends.

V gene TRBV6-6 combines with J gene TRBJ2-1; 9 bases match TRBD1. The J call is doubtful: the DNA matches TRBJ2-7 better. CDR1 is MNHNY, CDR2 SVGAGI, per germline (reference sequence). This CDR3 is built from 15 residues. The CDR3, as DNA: TGTGCCAGCAGTTCTAAACAGGGGGCGAGACACGAGCAGTACTTC. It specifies CASSSKQGARHEQYF.

As DNA, the CDR3 is TGTGCCAGCTCATGGGACCTGTCGGTAGAGACCCAGTACTTC. It yields the protein CASSWDLSVETQYF. This rearrangement joins TRBV18 to TRBJ2-7; tentatively, D is TRBD1 or TRBD2 (5 bases each). The J call is uncertain, as TRBJ2-5 better fits the DNA end. Per germline, CDR1 KGHSH and CDR2 LQKENI. This CDR3 has 14 residues.

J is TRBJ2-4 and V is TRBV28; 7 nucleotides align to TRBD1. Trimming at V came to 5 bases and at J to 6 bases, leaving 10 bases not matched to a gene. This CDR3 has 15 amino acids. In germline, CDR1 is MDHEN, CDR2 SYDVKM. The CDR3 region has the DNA TGTGCCAGCAGTCCTAATGGCCGGGACAGAAACATTCAGTACTTC. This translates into CASSPNGRDRNIQYF.

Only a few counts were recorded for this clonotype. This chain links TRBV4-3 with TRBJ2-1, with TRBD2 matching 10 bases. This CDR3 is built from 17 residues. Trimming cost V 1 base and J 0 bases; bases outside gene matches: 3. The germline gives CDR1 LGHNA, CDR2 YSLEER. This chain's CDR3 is CASSQAPSGSSYNEQFF. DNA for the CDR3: TGCGCCAGCAGCCAAGCCCCTAGCGGGAGCTCCTACAATGAGCAGTTCTTC.

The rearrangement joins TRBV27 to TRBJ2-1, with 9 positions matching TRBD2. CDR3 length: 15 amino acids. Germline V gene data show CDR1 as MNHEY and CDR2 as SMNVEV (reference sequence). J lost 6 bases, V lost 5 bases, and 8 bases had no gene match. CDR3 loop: CASSPAAGGFNEQFF. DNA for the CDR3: TGTGCCAGCAGTCCTGCAGCGGGGGGCTTCAATGAGCAGTTCTTC.

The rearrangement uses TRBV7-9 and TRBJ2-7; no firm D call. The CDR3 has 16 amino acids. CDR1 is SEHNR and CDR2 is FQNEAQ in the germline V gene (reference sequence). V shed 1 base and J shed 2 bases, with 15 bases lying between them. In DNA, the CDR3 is TGTGCCAGCAGCTTAGACATGGGGATAGGGACCTACGAGCAGTACTTC. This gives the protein CASSLDMGIGTYEQYF. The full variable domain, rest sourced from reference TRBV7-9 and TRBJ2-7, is DTGVSQNPRHKITKRGQNVTFRCDPISEHNRLYWYRQTLGQGPEFLTYFQNEAQLEKSRLLSDRFSAERPKGSFSTLEIQRTEQGDSAMYLCASSLDMGIGTYEQYFGPGTRLTVT.

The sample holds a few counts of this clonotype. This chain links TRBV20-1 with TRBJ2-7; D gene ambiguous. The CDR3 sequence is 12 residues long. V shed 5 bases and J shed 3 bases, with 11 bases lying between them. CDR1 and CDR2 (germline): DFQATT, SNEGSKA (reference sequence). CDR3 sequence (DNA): TGCAGTGCTCACCAAGCTGGCTACGAGCAGTACTTC. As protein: CSAHQAGYEQYF.

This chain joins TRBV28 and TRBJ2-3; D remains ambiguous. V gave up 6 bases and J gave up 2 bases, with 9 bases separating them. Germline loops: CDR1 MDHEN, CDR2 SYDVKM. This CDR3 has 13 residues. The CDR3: CASRAPLTDTQYF. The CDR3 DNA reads TGTGCCAGCAGGGCTCCCCTCACAGATACGCAGTATTTT.

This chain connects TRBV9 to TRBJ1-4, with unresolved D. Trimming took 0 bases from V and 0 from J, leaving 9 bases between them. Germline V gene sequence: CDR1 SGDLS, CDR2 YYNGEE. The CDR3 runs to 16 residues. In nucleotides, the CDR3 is TGTGCCAGCAGCGTAGACCAGTATGCAACTAATGAAAAACTGTTTTTT. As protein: CASSVDQYATNEKLFF.

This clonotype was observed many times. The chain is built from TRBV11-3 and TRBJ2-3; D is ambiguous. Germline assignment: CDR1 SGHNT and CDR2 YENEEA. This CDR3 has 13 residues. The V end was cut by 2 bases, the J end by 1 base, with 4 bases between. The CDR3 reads CASSLRRTDTQYF. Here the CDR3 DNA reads TGTGCCAGCAGCTTAAGACGCACAGATACGCAGTATTTT.

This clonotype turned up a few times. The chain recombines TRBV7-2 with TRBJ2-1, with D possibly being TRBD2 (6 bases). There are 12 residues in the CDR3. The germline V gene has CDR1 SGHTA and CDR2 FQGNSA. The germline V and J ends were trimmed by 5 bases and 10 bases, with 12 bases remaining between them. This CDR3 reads CASSVSGIEQFF. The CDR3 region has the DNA TGTGCCAGCAGCGTTAGCGGAATAGAGCAGTTCTTC.

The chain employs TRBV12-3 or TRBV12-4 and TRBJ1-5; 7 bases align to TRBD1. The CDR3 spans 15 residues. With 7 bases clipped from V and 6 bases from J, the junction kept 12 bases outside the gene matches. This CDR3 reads CASNSAGTERQPQHF. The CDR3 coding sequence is TGTGCCAGCAATAGTGCCGGGACAGAGCGTCAGCCCCAGCATTTT.

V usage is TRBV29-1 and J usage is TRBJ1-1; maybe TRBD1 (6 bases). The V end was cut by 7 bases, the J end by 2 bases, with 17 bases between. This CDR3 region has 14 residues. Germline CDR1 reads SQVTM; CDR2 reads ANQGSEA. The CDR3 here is CSDISGHLNTEAFF. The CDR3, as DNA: TGCAGCGACATATCGGGACACCTCAACACTGAAGCTTTCTTT.

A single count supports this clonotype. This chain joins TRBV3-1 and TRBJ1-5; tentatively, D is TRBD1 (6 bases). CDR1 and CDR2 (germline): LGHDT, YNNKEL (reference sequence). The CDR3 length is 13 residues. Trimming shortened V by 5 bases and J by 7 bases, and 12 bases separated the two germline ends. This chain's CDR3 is CASSNLQGQPQHF. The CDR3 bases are TGTGCCAGCAGCAACTTACAGGGCCAGCCCCAGCATTTT.

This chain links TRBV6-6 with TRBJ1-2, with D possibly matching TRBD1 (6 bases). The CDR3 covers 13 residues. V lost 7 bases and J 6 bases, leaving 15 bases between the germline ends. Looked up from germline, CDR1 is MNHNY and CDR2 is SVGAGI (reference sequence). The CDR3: CASTMGGWDGYTF. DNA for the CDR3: TGTGCCAGCACCATGGGGGGCTGGGATGGCTACACCTTC.

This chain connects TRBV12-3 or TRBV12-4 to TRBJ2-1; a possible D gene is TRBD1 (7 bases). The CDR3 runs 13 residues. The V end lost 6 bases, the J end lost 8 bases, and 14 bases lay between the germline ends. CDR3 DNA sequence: TGTGCCAGCAGCCCGACAGGGAGGTATGAGCAGTTCTTC. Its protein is CASSPTGRYEQFF.

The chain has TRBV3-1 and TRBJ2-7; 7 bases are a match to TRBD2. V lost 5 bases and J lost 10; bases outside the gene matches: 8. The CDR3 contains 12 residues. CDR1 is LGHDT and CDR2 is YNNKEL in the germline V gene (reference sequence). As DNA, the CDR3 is TGTGCCAGCAGCGGCGGGAGCGATACCCAGTACTTC. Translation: CASSGGSDTQYF.

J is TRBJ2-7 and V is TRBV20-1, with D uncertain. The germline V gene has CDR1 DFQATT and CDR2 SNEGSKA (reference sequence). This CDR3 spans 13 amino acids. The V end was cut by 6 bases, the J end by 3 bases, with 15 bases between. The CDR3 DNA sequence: TGCAGTGCGGCGATTGGGCAGGACTACGAGCAGTACTTC. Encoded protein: CSAAIGQDYEQYF.

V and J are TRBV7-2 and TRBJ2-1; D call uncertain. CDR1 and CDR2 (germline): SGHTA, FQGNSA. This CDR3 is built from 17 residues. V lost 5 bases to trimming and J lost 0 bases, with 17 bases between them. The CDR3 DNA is TGTGCCAGCAGCCCCCATGGTGCGGTGAGCTCCTACAATGAGCAGTTCTTC. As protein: CASSPHGAVSSYNEQFF.

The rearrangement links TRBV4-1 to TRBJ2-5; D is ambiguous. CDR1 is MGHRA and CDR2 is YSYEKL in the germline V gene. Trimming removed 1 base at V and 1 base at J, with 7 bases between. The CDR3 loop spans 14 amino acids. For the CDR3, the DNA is TGCGCCAGCAGCCAAGGTCCCAGCCAAGAGACCCAGTACTTC. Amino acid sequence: CASSQGPSQETQYF.